This TCR beta chain was recorded in a study of cytomegalovirus exposure and HLA in healthy donors. V was trimmed by 2 bases and J by 8 bases, leaving 12 bases between them. Germline V lookup: CDR1 SGHAT, CDR2 FQNNGV. This CDR3 has 13 residues. It was with 60 Vbeta and 13 Jbeta primers that the PCR ran. Data came from immunoSEQ multiplex PCR; TCRdb stores just in-frame clones and leaves some out. This sample has 150,000 to 160,000 clones, with approximately 75% found just once. Notes on the study in general: In a later analysis, donors in an Asian-associated ancestry cluster reportedly had fewer N-insertions in productive TCRs than the cohort mean. An assumption of roughly uniform sequencing depth across donors underlay the presence/absence analyses.

About this clone itself: Its antigen remains unknown.

Sequences were obtained from PBMCs. The chain recombines TRBV11-2 with TRBJ1-2; a weak D match, TRBD1 (5 bases). The receptor's source is a man between 18 and 29 years old in good health and CMV-seronegative. The CDR3 sequence: CASSLNRLEGYTF. CDR3 coding DNA: TGTGCCAGCAGCTTAAACAGGTTGGAAGGCTACACCTTC.